The rows below give T cell receptor beta chains drawn from one sample of a study of tumor-infiltrating lymphocytes in oesophageal squamous cell carcinoma. MiXCR, run by TCRdb on the PCR reads, gives a single entry per CDR3 protein. The table records about 11,000 distinct CDR3 sequences, around half of them present only once. Sequenced sample: esophageal tumor tissue. These receptors came from a male donor with esophageal squamous cell carcinoma. Each CDR3 is given with its conserved first and last residue.

V gene: TRBV7-9; J gene: TRBJ2-1; CDR3 protein: CASSSSRLGGNEQFF
V gene: TRBV19; J gene: TRBJ2-5; CDR3 protein: CASSKRIQETQYF
V gene: TRBV10-3; J gene: TRBJ2-3; CDR3 protein: CASQRELLADTQYF
V gene: TRBV12-3/TRBV12-4; J gene: TRBJ2-1; CDR3 protein: CASSLAGEQFF
V gene: TRBV6-6; J gene: TRBJ2-7; CDR3 protein: CASSSRGGASYEQYF
V gene: TRBV28; J gene: NA; CDR3 protein: CASSGQGAYGYTF
V gene: TRBV12-3/TRBV12-4; J gene: TRBJ1-1; CDR3 protein: CASILFEQGSGDTEAFF
V gene: TRBV24-1; J gene: NA; CDR3 protein: CATSDMGTGNDNEQFF
V gene: TRBV12-3/TRBV12-4; J gene: NA; CDR3 protein: CASSLAGGRPTQYF
V gene: TRBV6-8; J gene: TRBJ2-3; CDR3 protein: CASSYGTSRTDTQYF
V gene: TRBV12-3/TRBV12-4; J gene: TRBJ2-7; CDR3 protein: CASSFGASYEQYF
V gene: TRBV24-1; J gene: NA; CDR3 protein: CATSDPGLPRGETQYF
V gene: TRBV7-2; J gene: TRBJ2-1; CDR3 protein: CASSDRTSGTRNEQFF
V gene: TRBV7-9; J gene: TRBJ1-1; CDR3 protein: CASSLMGMGEAFF
V gene: TRBV7-8; J gene: TRBJ2-3; CDR3 protein: CASSFYGRVPDTQYF
V gene: TRBV6-2/TRBV6-3; J gene: TRBJ2-3; CDR3 protein: CASSPGIRTDTQYF
V gene: TRBV7-3; J gene: NA; CDR3 protein: CASSRAGTSEETQYF
V gene: TRBV6-2/TRBV6-3; J gene: NA; CDR3 protein: CASSPGPDRAKQYF
V gene: TRBV27; J gene: NA; CDR3 protein: CASSIKPGALGEQYF
V gene: TRBV7-3; J gene: TRBJ2-6; CDR3 protein: CASSVTGSGANVLTF
V gene: TRBV6-1; J gene: NA; CDR3 protein: CASRRYNEQFF